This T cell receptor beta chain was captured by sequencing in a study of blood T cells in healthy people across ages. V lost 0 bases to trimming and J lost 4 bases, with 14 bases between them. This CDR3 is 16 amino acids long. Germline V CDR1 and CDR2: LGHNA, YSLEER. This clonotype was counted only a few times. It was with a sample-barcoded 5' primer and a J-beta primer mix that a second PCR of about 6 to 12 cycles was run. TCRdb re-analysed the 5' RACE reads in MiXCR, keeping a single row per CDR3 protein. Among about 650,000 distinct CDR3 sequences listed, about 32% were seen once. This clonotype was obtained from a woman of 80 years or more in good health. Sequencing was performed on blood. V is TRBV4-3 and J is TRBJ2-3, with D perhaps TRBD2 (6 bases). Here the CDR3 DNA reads TGCGCCAGCAGCCAAGATCCGGCGGGAATGTCAGATACGCAGTATTTT. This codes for CASSQDPAGMSDTQYF.